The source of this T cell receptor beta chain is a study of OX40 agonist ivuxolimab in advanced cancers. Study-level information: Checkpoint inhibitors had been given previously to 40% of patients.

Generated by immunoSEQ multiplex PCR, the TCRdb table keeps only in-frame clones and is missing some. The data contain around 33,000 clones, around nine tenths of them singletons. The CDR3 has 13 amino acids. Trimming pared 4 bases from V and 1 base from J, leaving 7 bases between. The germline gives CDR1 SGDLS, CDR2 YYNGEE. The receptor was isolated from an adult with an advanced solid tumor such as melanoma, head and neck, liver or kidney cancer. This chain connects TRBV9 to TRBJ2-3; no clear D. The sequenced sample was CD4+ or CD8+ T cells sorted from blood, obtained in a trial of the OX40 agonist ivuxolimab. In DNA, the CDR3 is TGTGCCAGCAGCCCCCGGGGCACAGATACGCAGTATTTT. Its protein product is CASSPRGTDTQYF.